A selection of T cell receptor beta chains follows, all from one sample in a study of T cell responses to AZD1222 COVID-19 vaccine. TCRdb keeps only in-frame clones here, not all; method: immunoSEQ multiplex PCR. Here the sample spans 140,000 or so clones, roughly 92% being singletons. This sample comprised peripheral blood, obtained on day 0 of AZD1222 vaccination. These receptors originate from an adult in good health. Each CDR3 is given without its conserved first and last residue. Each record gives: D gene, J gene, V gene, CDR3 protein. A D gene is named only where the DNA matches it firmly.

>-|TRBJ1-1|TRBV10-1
ASSEGWRNTEAF
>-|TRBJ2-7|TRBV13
ASSSRDRSSYEQY
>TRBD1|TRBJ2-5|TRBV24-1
ATSDKRGLWETQY
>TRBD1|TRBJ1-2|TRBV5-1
ASSSLGGTGILYGYT
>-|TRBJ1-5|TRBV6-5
ASSYSSPNQPQH
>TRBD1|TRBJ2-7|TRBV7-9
ASSPPVRDRSY
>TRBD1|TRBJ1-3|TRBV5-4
ASSVPDREAGNTIY
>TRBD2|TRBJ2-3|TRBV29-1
SVGPRGGGTDTQY
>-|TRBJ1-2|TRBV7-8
ASSLAPVGRYDGYT
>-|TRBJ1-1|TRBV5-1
ASGPDRVNTEAF
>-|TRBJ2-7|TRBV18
ASSPIGGADYEQY